The 9 T cell receptor beta chains below all came from one sample that was sequenced in a study of blood T cell repertoires in COVID-19. Repertoires were generated with immunoSEQ multiplex PCR, while TCRdb's copy carries only in-frame clones and drops some. This table holds under 150,000 clones, about 88% found once. Sequencing was done on a sample of peripheral blood. Every receptor here comes from a man aged 50 to 59 with active or convalescent COVID-19.

The genes are TRBV10-3 and TRBJ2-1; 7 bases are a match to TRBD1. CDR3 length: 14 amino acids. In germline, CDR1 is ENHRY, CDR2 SYGVKD. The J segment lost 6 bases and the V segment lost 3 bases, leaving 5 bases of the junction unmatched. CDR3 residues: CAISDGTEGNEQFF. The CDR3, as DNA: TGTGCCATCAGTGACGGGACAGAAGGCAATGAGCAGTTCTTC.

This sequence joins TRBV5-1 and TRBJ2-2; 9 bases agree with TRBD2. J gave up 6 bases and V 1 base, and 16 bases lay outside the gene matches. This CDR3 has 19 residues. Germline V gene lookup returns CDR1 SGHRS and CDR2 YFSETQ. In nucleotides, the CDR3 is TGCGCCAGCAGCTTGTTTCGCGCGGGAGGGCCGGTTTCAGCCGGGGAGCTGTTTTTT. Protein product: CASSLFRAGGPVSAGELFF. Filled out from reference TRBV5-1 and TRBJ2-2, the complete variable domain reads KAGVTQTPRYLIKTRGQQVTLSCSPISGHRSVSWYQQTPGQGLQFLFEYFSETQRNKGNFPGRFSGRQFSNSRSEMNVSTLELGDSALYLCASSLFRAGGPVSAGELFFGEGSRLTVL.

This clone was picked up a small number of times. This chain's CDR3 is CASSSGDRGTEAFF. The CDR3 DNA is TGTGCCAGCAGCTCGGGGGACAGGGGTACTGAAGCTTTCTTT. This rearrangement joins TRBV11-2 to TRBJ1-1; TRBD1 agrees at 10 bases. Looked up from germline, CDR1 is SGHAT and CDR2 is FQNNGV. J was trimmed by 5 bases and V by 4 bases; bases with no gene match: 4. This CDR3 has 14 residues.

This chain joins TRBV28 and TRBJ1-5, with TRBD1 identical over 7 bases. The CDR3 covers 14 residues. CDR1 is MDHEN and CDR2 is SYDVKM in the germline V gene. With 7 bases clipped from V and 6 bases from J, the junction kept 9 bases outside the gene matches. The DNA for the CDR3 is TGTGCCAGCAATACAGGGGCGTCCGTTCAGCCCCAGCATTTT. Amino acids: CASNTGASVQPQHF. Full variable domain (remainder filled in from reference TRBV28 and TRBJ1-5): DVKVTQSSRYLVKRTGEKVFLECVQDMDHENMFWYRQDPGLGLRLIYFSYDVKMKEKGDIPEGYSVSREKKERFSLILESASTNQTSMYLCASNTGASVQPQHFGDGTRLSIL.

The CDR3 reads CASSLSGSSDEQFF. Here the CDR3 DNA reads TGTGCCAGCAGCTTATCCGGGAGTAGCGATGAGCAGTTCTTC. J is TRBJ2-1 and V is TRBV7-3; the D gene is possibly TRBD2 (6 bases). V was cut by 2 bases and J by 8 bases, with 13 bases left in between. CDR3 length: 14 amino acids. Per germline, CDR1 SGHTA and CDR2 FQGTGA.

This chain links TRBV11-1 with TRBJ2-5, with D perhaps matching TRBD1 (6 bases). V was trimmed by 5 bases and J by 3 bases, leaving 16 bases between them. Germline CDR1 reads SGHAT; CDR2 reads FQDESV (reference sequence). The length of the CDR3 is 15 residues. In DNA form, the CDR3 reads TGTGCCAGCAGCGCTTCAGGACAGCCAAAAGAGACCCAGTACTTC. Amino acid sequence: CASSASGQPKETQYF. Combining the CDR3 with reference TRBV11-1 and TRBJ2-5 gives the whole variable domain EAEVAQSPRYKITEKSQAVAFWCDPISGHATLYWYRQILGQGPELLVQFQDESVVDDSQLPKDRFSAERLKGVDSTLKIQPAELGDSAMYLCASSASGQPKETQYFGPGTRLLVL.

J is TRBJ1-3 and V is TRBV6-1; a weak D match, TRBD1 (6 bases). There are 18 residues in the CDR3. The germline CDR1 and CDR2 sequences are MNHNS and SASEGT. Trimming left V 2 bases short and J 2 bases short, with 19 bases between. CDR3 bases: TGTGCCAGCAGTGAACTAGGGGGATCGCTACTAACTGGAAACACCATATATTTT. Translating it yields CASSELGGSLLTGNTIYF.

V and J are TRBV4-2 and TRBJ2-2, with 8 bases fitting TRBD2. CDR1 is LGHNA and CDR2 is YNFKEQ in the germline V gene. V dropped 0 bases and J dropped 4; count of bases not matched to a gene: 4. The CDR3 consists of 16 residues. CDR3 sequence reads: CASSQEALAVTGELFF. CDR3 DNA sequence: TGTGCCAGCAGCCAAGAGGCACTAGCGGTCACCGGGGAGCTGTTTTTT.

The CDR3 region is CASSPVPGQGGQPQHF. As DNA, the CDR3 is TGTGCCAGCTCCCCGGTACCAGGACAGGGCGGTCAGCCCCAGCATTTT. The chain employs TRBV18 and TRBJ1-5, with TRBD1 matching over 8 bases. Germline V gives CDR1 KGHSH, CDR2 LQKENI. Trimming removed 6 bases from V and 6 bases from J; junction bases left unmatched: 13. There are 16 residues in the CDR3. Variable domain in full (rest from reference TRBV18 and TRBJ1-5): NAGVMQNPRHLVRRRGQEARLRCSPMKGHSHVYWYRQLPEEGLKFMVYLQKENIIDESGMPKERFSAEFPKEGPSILRIQQVVRGDSAAYFCASSPVPGQGGQPQHFGDGTRLSIL.